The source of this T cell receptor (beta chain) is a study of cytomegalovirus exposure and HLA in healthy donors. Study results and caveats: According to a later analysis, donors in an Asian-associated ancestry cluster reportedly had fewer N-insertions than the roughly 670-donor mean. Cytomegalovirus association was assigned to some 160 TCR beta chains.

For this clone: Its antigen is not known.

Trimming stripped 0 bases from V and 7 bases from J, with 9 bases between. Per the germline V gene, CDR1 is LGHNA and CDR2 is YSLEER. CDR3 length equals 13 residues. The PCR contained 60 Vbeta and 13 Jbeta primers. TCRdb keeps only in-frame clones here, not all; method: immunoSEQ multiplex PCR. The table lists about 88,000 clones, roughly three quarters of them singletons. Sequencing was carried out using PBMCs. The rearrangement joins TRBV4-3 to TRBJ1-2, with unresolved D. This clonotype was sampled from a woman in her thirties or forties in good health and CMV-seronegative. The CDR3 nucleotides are TGCGCCAGCAGCCAAGATCTTAACGGTGGCTACACCTTC. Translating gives CASSQDLNGGYTF.